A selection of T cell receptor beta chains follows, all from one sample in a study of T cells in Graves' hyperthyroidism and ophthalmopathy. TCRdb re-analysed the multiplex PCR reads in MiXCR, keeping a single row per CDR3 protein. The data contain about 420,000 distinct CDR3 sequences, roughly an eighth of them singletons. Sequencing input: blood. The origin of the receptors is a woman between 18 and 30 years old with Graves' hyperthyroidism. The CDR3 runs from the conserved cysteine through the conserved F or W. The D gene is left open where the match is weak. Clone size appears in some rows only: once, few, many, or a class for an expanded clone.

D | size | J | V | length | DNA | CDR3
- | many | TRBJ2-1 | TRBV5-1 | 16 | TGCGCCAGCACCCGGGACGAACAAAAATCCTACAATGAGCAGTTCTTC | CASTRDEQKSYNEQFF
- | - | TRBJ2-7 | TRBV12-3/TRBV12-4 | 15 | TGTGCCAGCAGTTTCACAGGGGGGGCGTCCTACGAGCAGTACTTC | CASSFTGGASYEQYF
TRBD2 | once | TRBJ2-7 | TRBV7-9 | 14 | TGTGCCAGCAGCCGGGACTACCCAACGGACGAGCAGTACTTC | CASSRDYPTDEQYF
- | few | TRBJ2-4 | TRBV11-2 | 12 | TGTGCCAGCAGCTTAGAGCTACACATTCAGTACTTC | CASSLELHIQYF
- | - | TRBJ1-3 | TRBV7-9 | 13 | TGTGCCAGCAGGTTAGGAAGCGGAAACACCATATATTTT | CASRLGSGNTIYF
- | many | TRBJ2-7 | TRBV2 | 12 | TGTGCCAGCAGGGGGAGCTCCTACGAGCAGTACTTC | CASRGSSYEQYF
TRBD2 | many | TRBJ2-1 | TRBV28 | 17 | TGTGCCAGCAGTCTTAACCCCGGGGCTAGCGGTTACAATGAGCAGTTCTTC | CASSLNPGASGYNEQFF
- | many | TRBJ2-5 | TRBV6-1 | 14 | TGTGCCAGCAGTGAGGGCCTAAATATCGAGACCCAGTACTTC | CASSEGLNIETQYF
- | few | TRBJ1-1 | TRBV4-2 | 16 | TGTGCCAGCAGCCGGGTTTCTTCTCGGCGGAACACTGAAGCTTTCTTT | CASSRVSSRRNTEAFF
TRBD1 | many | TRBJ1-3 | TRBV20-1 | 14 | TGCAGTGCCCAGACAGGGTTTCGTGGAAACACCATATATTTT | CSAQTGFRGNTIYF
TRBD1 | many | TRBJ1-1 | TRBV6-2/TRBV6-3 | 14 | TGTGCCAGCAGGGCTGCGACAGGGAGCGCTGAAGCTTTCTTT | CASRAATGSAEAFF
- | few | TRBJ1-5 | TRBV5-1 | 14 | TGCGCCAGCAGCTTGGTACAGATCCCTCAGCCCCAGCATTTT | CASSLVQIPQPQHF
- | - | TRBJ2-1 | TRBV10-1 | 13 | TGCGCCAGCAGTGGAAACAGGGTCGGTGATACGTTCTTC | CASSGNRVGDTFF
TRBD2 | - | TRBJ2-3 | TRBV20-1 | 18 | TGCAGTGCCACCCAGACTAGCGGGAGCCTGGGGAGCGCAGATACGCAGTATTTT | CSATQTSGSLGSADTQYF
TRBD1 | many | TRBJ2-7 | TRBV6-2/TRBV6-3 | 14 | TGTGCCAGCAGGGGACAGGGGGCTTTTTACGAGCAGTACTTC | CASRGQGAFYEQYF
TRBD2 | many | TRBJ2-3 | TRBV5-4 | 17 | TGTGCCAGCGTAAAGCGGGGGGGTGGTCGGGGCACAGATACGCAGTATTTT | CASVKRGGGRGTDTQYF
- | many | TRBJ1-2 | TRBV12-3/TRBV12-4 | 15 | TGTGCCAGCAGGAAAGGAGCCGGGGGAGGATATGGCTACACCTTC | CASRKGAGGGYGYTF
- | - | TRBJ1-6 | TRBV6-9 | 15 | TGTGCCAGCAGTTACGAGGGGACCTATAATTCACCCCTCCACTTT | CASSYEGTYNSPLHF
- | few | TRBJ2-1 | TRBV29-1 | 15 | TGCAGCATGTCACCCACGGGATCTGGGTACAATGAGCAGTTCTTC | CSMSPTGSGYNEQFF
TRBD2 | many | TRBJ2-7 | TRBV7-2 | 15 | TGTGCCAGCAGCTTAGTGGCGGGAGGGGCCTACGAGCAGTACTTC | CASSLVAGGAYEQYF
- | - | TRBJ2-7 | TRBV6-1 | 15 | TGTGCCAGCAGTGCGGACAAATCCCTGTTCCACGAGCAGTACTTC | CASSADKSLFHEQYF
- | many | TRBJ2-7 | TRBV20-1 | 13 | TGCAGTGCTAGAGACGACAGGTCATACGAGCAGTACTTC | CSARDDRSYEQYF
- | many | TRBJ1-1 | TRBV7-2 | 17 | TGTGCCAGCAGCTTATCCTACGGTGGGTCAGCTAACACTGAAGCTTTCTTT | CASSLSYGGSANTEAFF
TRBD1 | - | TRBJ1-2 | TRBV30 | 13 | TGTGCCTGGAGTGGAGACAGGGCCTCTGGCTACACCTTC | CAWSGDRASGYTF
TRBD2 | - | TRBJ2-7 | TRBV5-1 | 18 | TGCGCCAGCAGCTACGGGACTAGCGGGCCTATAAGCTCCTACGAGCAGTACTTC | CASSYGTSGPISSYEQYF
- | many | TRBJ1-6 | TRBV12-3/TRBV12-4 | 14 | TGTGCCAGCAGCACCGTGGCGGGCAATTCACCCCTCCACTTT | CASSTVAGNSPLHF
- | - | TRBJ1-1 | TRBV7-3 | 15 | TGTGCCAGCAGCTTAACCAGAGCAATGAACACTGAAGCTTTCTTT | CASSLTRAMNTEAFF
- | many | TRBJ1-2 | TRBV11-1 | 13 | TGTGCCAGCAGCCCGACGTCTAACTATGGCTACACCTTC | CASSPTSNYGYTF
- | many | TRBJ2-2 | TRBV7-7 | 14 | TGTGCTAGCAGCCGCGGGATGGGTACCGGGGAGCTGTTTTTT | CASSRGMGTGELFF
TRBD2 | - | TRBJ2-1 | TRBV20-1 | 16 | TGCAGCGCCCCAATTGGCGGGGGGAGGTCCTACAATGAGCAGTTCTTC | CSAPIGGGRSYNEQFF
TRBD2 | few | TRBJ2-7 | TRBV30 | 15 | TGTGCCTGGAGCGACCGGGGGGAAAGGACCTACGAGCAGTACTTC | CAWSDRGERTYEQYF
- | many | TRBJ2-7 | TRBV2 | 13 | TGTGCCAGCAGTGGAGTCGCACTTCTAGAGCAGTACTTC | CASSGVALLEQYF
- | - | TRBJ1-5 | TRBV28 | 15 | TGTGCCAGCAGTTGGGGGGGGGCGGGGGGTCAGCCCCAGCATTTT | CASSWGGAGGQPQHF
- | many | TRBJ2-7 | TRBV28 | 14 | TGTGCCAGCAGTGCTACTAGGCCCCCCTACGAGCAGTACTTC | CASSATRPPYEQYF
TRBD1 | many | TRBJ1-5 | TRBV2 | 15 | TGTGCCAGCAGTGAAAGGGCAGGGGGCACTCAGCCCCAGCATTTT | CASSERAGGTQPQHF
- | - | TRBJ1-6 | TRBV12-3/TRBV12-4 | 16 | TGTGCCAGCAGCCTTGGACACGGCTCCTATAATTCACCCCTCCACTTT | CASSLGHGSYNSPLHF
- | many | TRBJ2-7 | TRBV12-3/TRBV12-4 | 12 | TGTGCCAGCAGTCCTGGGAGCTACGAGCAGTACTTC | CASSPGSYEQYF
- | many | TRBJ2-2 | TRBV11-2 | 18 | TGTGCCAGCAGCTACGGGGAGGAGTGGAGGGTCCGAGTGGGGGAGCTGTTTTTT | CASSYGEEWRVRVGELFF
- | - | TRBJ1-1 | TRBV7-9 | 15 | TGTGCCAGCAGCTTAGGGGGTATCAGGGCCGTTGAAGCTTTCTTT | CASSLGGIRAVEAFF
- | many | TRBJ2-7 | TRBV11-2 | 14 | TGTGCCTCTTTAGGGACACAGGCTTCCTACGAGCAGTACTTC | CASLGTQASYEQYF
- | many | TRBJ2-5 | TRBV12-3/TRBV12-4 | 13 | TGTGCCAGCAGTTGGGGGAAACAAGAGACCCAGTACTTC | CASSWGKQETQYF
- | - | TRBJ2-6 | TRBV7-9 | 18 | TGTGCCAGCAGCCACAGGGTCCTGGAGGATCCTGGGGCCAACGTCCTGACTTTC | CASSHRVLEDPGANVLTF